The 8 T cell receptor beta chains below all came from one sample that was sequenced in a study of healthy donors' naive CD4 and CD8 T cells. A linear amplification protocol produced the TCR libraries from about 450 ng of total RNA. TCRdb redid the calling of the reads with MiXCR, one entry per CDR3 protein. Of approximately 180,000 distinct CDR3 sequences listed, around 74% are singletons. The sequenced sample consisted of naive CD4+ and CD8+ T cells sorted from blood, pooled from several donors. The receptor source for this set is a pool of human donors in good health; the sample pools cells from several healthy donors.

The rearrangement uses TRBV5-4 and TRBJ2-5, with 7 positions matching TRBD2. V trimming: 0 bases; J trimming: 5 bases; junction bases outside the gene matches: 13. CDR1 is SGHNT and CDR2 is YYREEE in the germline V gene (reference sequence). CDR3 length: 17 residues. The CDR3 loop reads CASSLDLGLARGETQYF. CDR3 nucleotides: TGTGCCAGCAGCTTGGATCTCGGCCTAGCGCGGGGGGAGACCCAGTACTTC. Supplemented by reference TRBV5-4 and TRBJ2-5, the full variable domain reads ETGVTQSPTHLIKTRGQQVTLRCSSQSGHNTVSWYQQALGQGPQFIFQYYREEENGRGNFPPRFSGLQFPNYSSELNVNALELDDSALYLCASSLDLGLARGETQYFGPGTRLLVL.

This rearrangement joins TRBV5-1 to TRBJ2-3; 12 bases are shared with TRBD2. CDR3 size: 18 residues. Germline CDR1 reads SGHRS; CDR2 reads YFSETQ. V shed 0 bases and J 1 base; nucleotides not matched to a gene: 6. The CDR3 here is CASSLGLAGDAGTDTQYF. Written as DNA, the CDR3 is TGCGCCAGCAGCTTGGGACTAGCGGGAGACGCTGGCACAGATACGCAGTATTTT.

The rearrangement uses TRBV19 and TRBJ2-6; D is undetermined. The CDR3 sequence is 14 residues long. Looked up from germline, CDR1 is LNHDA and CDR2 is SQIVND (reference sequence). Trimming left V 7 bases short and J 0 bases short, with 7 bases between. This CDR3 reads CASKVSSGANVLTF. In DNA, the CDR3 is TGTGCCAGTAAAGTCAGCTCTGGGGCCAACGTCCTGACTTTC.

The rearrangement joins TRBV20-1 to TRBJ1-3; D gene ambiguous. This CDR3 comprises 14 residues. The germline V and J ends were trimmed by 5 bases and 0 bases, with 11 bases remaining between them. Germline assignment: CDR1 DFQATT and CDR2 SNEGSKA (reference sequence). The CDR3 bases are TGCAGTGCTGCGGACGGGAGCTCTGGAAACACCATATATTTT. Protein: CSAADGSSGNTIYF.

This rearrangement joins TRBV7-9 to TRBJ2-7, with D possibly matching TRBD1 (6 bases). The V gene lost 0 bases and the J gene lost 5 bases, with 14 bases spanning the gap. Germline V lookup: CDR1 SEHNR, CDR2 FQNEAQ (reference sequence). The CDR3 is made up of 15 amino acids. This CDR3 is CASSLAGGIGHEQYF. For the CDR3, the DNA is TGTGCCAGCAGCTTAGCAGGGGGAATCGGTCACGAGCAGTACTTC.

The V and J genes are TRBV5-4 and TRBJ2-7, with D perhaps matching TRBD2 (6 bases). Trimming stripped 2 bases from V and 2 bases from J, with 14 bases between. Per germline, CDR1 SGHNT and CDR2 YYREEE (reference sequence). This CDR3 is built from 15 residues. CDR3 sequence: CASSFVGGAPYEQYV. The CDR3 nucleotides are TGTGCCAGCAGCTTCGTCGGGGGAGCCCCCTACGAGCAGTACGTC.

The chain combines TRBV29-1 with TRBJ1-1; unclear D gene. The V end was cut by 2 bases, the J end by 0 bases, with 7 bases between. The CDR3 totals 13 residues. Germline V lookup: CDR1 SQVTM, CDR2 ANQGSEA. The CDR3 DNA reads TGCAGCGTTGAATTGCATATGAACACTGAAGCTTTCTTT. As protein: CSVELHMNTEAFF. The full variable domain, in which reference TRBV29-1 and TRBJ1-1 provide the parts outside the CDR3, is SAVISQKPSRDICQRGTSLTIQCQVDSQVTMMFWYRQQPGQSLTLIATANQGSEATYESGFVIDKFPISRPNLTFSTLTVSNMSPEDSSIYLCSVELHMNTEAFFGQGTRLTVV.

This clonotype appeared a single time. This sequence joins TRBV12-3 or TRBV12-4 and TRBJ2-7; D ambiguous. Trimming took 9 bases from V and 2 from J, leaving 11 bases between them. This CDR3 contains 12 residues. The CDR3 coding sequence is TGTGCCAGGCAAATGAACCCCTACGAGCAGTACTTC. It specifies CARQMNPYEQYF.